These T cell receptor beta chains were read from a single sample in a study of CD4 T cells in relation to SARS-CoV-2 and coronaviruses. Their recognized antigens are unknown. The method was immunoSEQ multiplex PCR; TCRdb's version includes in-frame clones alone and lacks a portion of them. The table includes 25,000 to 30,000 clones, 70% to 80% detected once. Input material: CD4+ T cells from PBMCs, cultured in vitro. The receptor set was obtained from a human donor in good health. Each CDR3 is given with its conserved first and last residue. The D gene is left open where the match is weak. Clone size is given for some rows only: seen once, a few or many times, or a class if the clone is expanded.

d_call: NA; j_call: TRBJ2-5; v_call: TRBV9; clone_size: NA; cdr3_aa: CASSVGRAETQYF; cdr3_nt: TGTGCCAGCAGCGTAGGCAGGGCAGAGACCCAGTACTTC
d_call: NA; j_call: TRBJ1-4; v_call: TRBV11-2; clone_size: NA; cdr3_aa: CASSFNGEREKLFF; cdr3_nt: TGTGCCAGCAGCTTTAATGGAGAGCGTGAAAAACTGTTTTTT
d_call: TRBD1; j_call: TRBJ2-7; v_call: TRBV7-9; clone_size: few; cdr3_aa: CASRLVGQTVTYEQYF; cdr3_nt: TGTGCCAGCAGGTTAGTGGGACAGACAGTCACCTACGAGCAGTACTTC
d_call: NA; j_call: TRBJ1-5; v_call: TRBV6-5; clone_size: NA; cdr3_aa: CASSTLSGGQPQHF; cdr3_nt: TGTGCCAGCAGCACCCTATCTGGCGGTCAGCCCCAGCATTTT
d_call: NA; j_call: TRBJ1-6; v_call: TRBV12-3/TRBV12-4; clone_size: few; cdr3_aa: CASSLAFGAPLHF; cdr3_nt: TGTGCCAGCAGTTTAGCGTTTGGAGCTCCCCTCCACTTT
d_call: TRBD2; j_call: TRBJ2-5; v_call: TRBV19; clone_size: NA; cdr3_aa: CATVAGAGETQYF; cdr3_nt: TGTGCCACTGTAGCGGGGGCGGGGGAGACCCAGTACTTC
d_call: TRBD2; j_call: TRBJ2-3; v_call: TRBV3-1/TRBV3-2; clone_size: NA; cdr3_aa: CASSPRGAGTDTQYF; cdr3_nt: TGTGCCAGCAGCCCGCGGGGGGCGGGGACAGATACGCAGTATTTT
d_call: TRBD2; j_call: TRBJ2-5; v_call: TRBV6-5; clone_size: NA; cdr3_aa: CASKLAGGQAETQYF; cdr3_nt: TGTGCCAGCAAGCTAGCGGGAGGGCAGGCAGAGACCCAGTACTTC
d_call: NA; j_call: TRBJ2-5; v_call: TRBV3-1/TRBV3-2; clone_size: NA; cdr3_aa: CASSQRDPTQYF; cdr3_nt: TGTGCCAGCAGCCAGCGAGACCCTACCCAGTACTTC
d_call: NA; j_call: TRBJ1-1; v_call: TRBV6-2/TRBV6-3; clone_size: few; cdr3_aa: CASSYGGFTEAFF; cdr3_nt: TGTGCCAGCAGTTACGGAGGATTCACTGAAGCTTTCTTT
d_call: TRBD2; j_call: TRBJ2-3; v_call: TRBV7-9; clone_size: few; cdr3_aa: CASSSDLAGDVFGADTQYF; cdr3_nt: TGTGCCAGCAGCTCCGACCTAGCGGGGGATGTATTTGGGGCAGATACGCAGTATTTT
d_call: TRBD1; j_call: TRBJ1-6; v_call: TRBV7-2; clone_size: NA; cdr3_aa: CASSLALQGAGNSPLHF; cdr3_nt: TGTGCCAGCAGCTTAGCCCTTCAGGGGGCCGGTAATTCACCCCTCCACTTT
d_call: NA; j_call: TRBJ2-3; v_call: TRBV5-5; clone_size: NA; cdr3_aa: CASSGGMADTQYF; cdr3_nt: TGTGCCAGCAGCGGGGGAATGGCAGATACGCAGTATTTT
d_call: NA; j_call: TRBJ1-2; v_call: TRBV10-3; clone_size: NA; cdr3_aa: CAIRGLANYGYTF; cdr3_nt: TGTGCCATCAGGGGGTTAGCTAACTATGGCTACACCTTC
d_call: TRBD2; j_call: TRBJ2-2; v_call: TRBV2; clone_size: few; cdr3_aa: CASRQAGGQTGELFF; cdr3_nt: TGTGCCAGCAGACAAGCGGGAGGGCAGACCGGGGAGCTGTTTTTT
d_call: TRBD1; j_call: TRBJ2-3; v_call: TRBV2; clone_size: once; cdr3_aa: CASRDRGKDTQYF; cdr3_nt: TGTGCCAGCAGGGACAGGGGGAAAGATACGCAGTATTTT
d_call: NA; j_call: TRBJ1-1; v_call: TRBV5-1; clone_size: once; cdr3_aa: CASSLGTLKLLTTEAFF; cdr3_nt: TGCGCCAGCAGCTTGGGGACCCTAAAACTCCTAACCACTGAAGCTTTCTTT
d_call: NA; j_call: TRBJ1-2; v_call: TRBV6-2/TRBV6-3; clone_size: NA; cdr3_aa: CASSYLQGLGYTF; cdr3_nt: TGTGCCAGCAGTTACTTGCAGGGTCTTGGCTACACCTTC
d_call: TRBD2; j_call: TRBJ2-5; v_call: TRBV4-1; clone_size: once; cdr3_aa: CASSGGGAAPYQETQYF; cdr3_nt: TGCGCCAGCAGCGGGGGGGGTGCGGCTCCGTACCAAGAGACCCAGTACTTC
d_call: TRBD2; j_call: TRBJ2-1; v_call: TRBV10-3; clone_size: NA; cdr3_aa: CAISPLGGRGNGEQFF; cdr3_nt: TGTGCCATCTCCCCACTGGGAGGGAGAGGCAACGGTGAGCAGTTCTTC
d_call: NA; j_call: TRBJ2-3; v_call: TRBV7-3; clone_size: NA; cdr3_aa: CASSVDQGDTQYF; cdr3_nt: TGTGCCAGCAGCGTAGACCAGGGGGATACGCAGTATTTT
d_call: NA; j_call: TRBJ1-2; v_call: TRBV11-2; clone_size: NA; cdr3_aa: CASSSLRRVEANYGYTF; cdr3_nt: TGTGCCAGCAGTTCGTTACGTCGAGTAGAGGCTAACTATGGCTACACCTTC
d_call: NA; j_call: TRBJ1-4; v_call: TRBV30; clone_size: NA; cdr3_aa: CAWSRAWGAEKLFF; cdr3_nt: TGTGCCTGGAGTAGGGCCTGGGGTGCAGAAAAACTGTTTTTT
d_call: NA; j_call: TRBJ2-2; v_call: TRBV6-5; clone_size: NA; cdr3_aa: CASSSRWDTGELFF; cdr3_nt: TGTGCCAGCAGTTCGCGATGGGACACCGGGGAGCTGTTTTTT
d_call: NA; j_call: TRBJ2-3; v_call: TRBV6-5; clone_size: NA; cdr3_aa: CASGGEGGTDTQYF; cdr3_nt: TGTGCCAGCGGGGGGGAGGGGGGAACAGATACGCAGTATTTT
d_call: NA; j_call: TRBJ1-1; v_call: TRBV7-6; clone_size: NA; cdr3_aa: CASSLGNNMNTEAFF; cdr3_nt: TGTGCCAGCAGCTTGGGTAATAATATGAACACTGAAGCTTTCTTT
d_call: TRBD1; j_call: TRBJ1-6; v_call: TRBV2; clone_size: few; cdr3_aa: CASRGQGTWYSPLHF; cdr3_nt: TGTGCCAGCAGGGGACAGGGCACGTGGTATTCACCCCTCCACTTT
d_call: NA; j_call: TRBJ2-3; v_call: TRBV4-2; clone_size: NA; cdr3_aa: CASSHQGTDTQYF; cdr3_nt: TGTGCCAGCAGCCACCAGGGTACAGATACGCAGTATTTT
d_call: NA; j_call: TRBJ2-5; v_call: TRBV3-1/TRBV3-2; clone_size: NA; cdr3_aa: CASSQEGTTPPRTQYF; cdr3_nt: TGTGCCAGCAGCCAAGAGGGGACCACTCCTCCTCGGACCCAGTACTTC
d_call: NA; j_call: TRBJ2-5; v_call: TRBV3-1/TRBV3-2; clone_size: NA; cdr3_aa: CASSQSRYGTQETQYF; cdr3_nt: TGTGCCAGCAGCCAAAGCCGATATGGAACCCAAGAGACCCAGTACTTC
d_call: NA; j_call: TRBJ1-5; v_call: TRBV6-2/TRBV6-3; clone_size: NA; cdr3_aa: CASSYEQGRGQPQHF; cdr3_nt: TGTGCCAGCAGTTACGAGCAGGGAAGGGGTCAGCCCCAGCATTTT
d_call: NA; j_call: TRBJ2-7; v_call: TRBV12-3/TRBV12-4; clone_size: NA; cdr3_aa: CASSLSLEQYF; cdr3_nt: TGTGCCAGCAGTTTATCCCTCGAGCAGTACTTC
d_call: NA; j_call: TRBJ1-5; v_call: TRBV6-2/TRBV6-3; clone_size: NA; cdr3_aa: CASSYSRVVRLNQPQHF; cdr3_nt: TGTGCCAGCAGTTACTCGAGGGTGGTCCGGTTAAATCAGCCCCAGCATTTT
d_call: NA; j_call: TRBJ1-2; v_call: TRBV10-3; clone_size: NA; cdr3_aa: CATRPVSGTREANYGYTF; cdr3_nt: TGTGCCACGAGACCAGTATCCGGGACCCGGGAGGCTAACTATGGCTACACCTTC
d_call: NA; j_call: TRBJ1-2; v_call: TRBV7-8; clone_size: NA; cdr3_aa: CASSPGHANYGYTF; cdr3_nt: TGTGCCAGCAGCCCTGGCCACGCTAACTATGGCTACACCTTC
d_call: NA; j_call: TRBJ2-2; v_call: TRBV7-9; clone_size: NA; cdr3_aa: CASSAWGAANTGELFF; cdr3_nt: TGTGCCAGCAGCGCATGGGGAGCGGCAAACACCGGGGAGCTGTTTTTT
d_call: NA; j_call: TRBJ1-1; v_call: TRBV14; clone_size: NA; cdr3_aa: CASSQLGRAKGEAFF; cdr3_nt: TGTGCCAGCAGCCAACTCGGACGGGCCAAGGGTGAAGCTTTCTTT